The T cell receptor (beta chain) under discussion was sequenced for a study of T cell changes during pregnancy in multiple sclerosis. The CDR3 extends over 16 amino acids. The junction had 10 bases not matched to a gene; V was cut back by 3 bases and J by 4 bases. Germline V CDR1 and CDR2: SGHRS, YFSETQ. The method was immunoSEQ multiplex PCR; TCRdb's version includes in-frame clones alone and lacks a portion of them. The sample yields 85,000 to 100,000 clones, almost 95% seen once. The chain uses TRBV5-1 and TRBJ2-7, with 10 bases identical to TRBD1. The material was peripheral blood, obtained in the first trimester of pregnancy. The receptor comes from a female donor with multiple sclerosis, enrolled in a pregnancy study. CDR3 protein: CASSSPTGGMGYEQYF. DNA for the CDR3: TGCGCCAGCAGCTCACCGACAGGGGGCATGGGATACGAGCAGTACTTC.